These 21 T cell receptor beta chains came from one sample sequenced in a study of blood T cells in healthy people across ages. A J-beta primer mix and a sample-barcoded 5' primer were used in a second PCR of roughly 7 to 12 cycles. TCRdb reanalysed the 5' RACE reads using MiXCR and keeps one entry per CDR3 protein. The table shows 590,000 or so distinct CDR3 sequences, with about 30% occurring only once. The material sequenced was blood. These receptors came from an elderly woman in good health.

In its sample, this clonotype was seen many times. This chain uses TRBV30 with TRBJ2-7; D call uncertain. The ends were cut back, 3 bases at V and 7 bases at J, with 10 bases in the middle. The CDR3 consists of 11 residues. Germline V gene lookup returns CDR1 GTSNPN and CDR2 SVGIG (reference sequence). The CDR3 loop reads CAWSLQREQYF. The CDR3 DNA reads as TGTGCCTGGAGCCTCCAGAGGGAGCAGTACTTC.

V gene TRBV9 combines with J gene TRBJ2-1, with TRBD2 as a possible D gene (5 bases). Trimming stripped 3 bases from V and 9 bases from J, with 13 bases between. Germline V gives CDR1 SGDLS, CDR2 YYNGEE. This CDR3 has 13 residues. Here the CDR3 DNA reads TGTGCCAGCAGCGCGCAGCTGGGGAGTGAGCAGTTCTTC. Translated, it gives CASSAQLGSEQFF.

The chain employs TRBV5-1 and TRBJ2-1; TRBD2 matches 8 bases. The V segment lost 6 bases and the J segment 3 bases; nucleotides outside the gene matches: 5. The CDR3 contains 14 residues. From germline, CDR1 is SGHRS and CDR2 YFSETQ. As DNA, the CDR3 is TGCGCCAGCACTGGGGGGACTAGCTACAATGAGCAGTTCTTC. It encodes CASTGGTSYNEQFF.

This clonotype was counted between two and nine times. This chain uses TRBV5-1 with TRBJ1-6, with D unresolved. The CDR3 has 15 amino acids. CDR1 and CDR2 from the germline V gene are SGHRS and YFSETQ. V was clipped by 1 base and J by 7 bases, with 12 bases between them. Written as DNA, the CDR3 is TGCGCCAGCAGCTTGTCACCAGTCAGCAATTCACCCCTCCACTTT. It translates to CASSLSPVSNSPLHF. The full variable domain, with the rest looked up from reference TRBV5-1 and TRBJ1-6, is KAGVTQTPRYLIKTRGQQVTLSCSPISGHRSVSWYQQTPGQGLQFLFEYFSETQRNKGNFPGRFSGRQFSNSRSEMNVSTLELGDSALYLCASSLSPVSNSPLHFGNGTRLTVT.

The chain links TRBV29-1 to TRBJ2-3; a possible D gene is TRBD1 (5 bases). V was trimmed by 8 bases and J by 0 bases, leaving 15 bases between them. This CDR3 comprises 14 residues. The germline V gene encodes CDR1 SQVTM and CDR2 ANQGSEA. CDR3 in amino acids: CSTRTSISTDTQYF. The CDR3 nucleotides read TGCAGCACCCGGACAAGCATAAGCACAGATACGCAGTATTTT.

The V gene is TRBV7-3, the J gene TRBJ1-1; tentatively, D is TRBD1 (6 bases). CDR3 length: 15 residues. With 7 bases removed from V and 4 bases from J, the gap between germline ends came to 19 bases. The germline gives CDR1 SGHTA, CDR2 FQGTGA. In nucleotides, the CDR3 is TGTGCCAGCAACCCCCCCCGGGGGGGCGGCACTGAAGCTTTCTTT. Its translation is CASNPPRGGGTEAFF. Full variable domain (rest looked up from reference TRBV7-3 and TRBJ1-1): GAGVSQTPSNKVTEKGKYVELRCDPISGHTALYWYRQSLGQGPEFLIYFQGTGAADDSGLPNDRFFAVRPEGSVSTLKIQRTERGDSAVYLCASNPPRGGGTEAFFGQGTRLTVV.

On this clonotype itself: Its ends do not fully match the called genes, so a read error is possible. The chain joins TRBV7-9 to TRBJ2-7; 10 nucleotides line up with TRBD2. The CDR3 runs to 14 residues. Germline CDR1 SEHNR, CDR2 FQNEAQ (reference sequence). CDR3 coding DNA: TGTGCCGGCAGCTTAGCGGGGGGAGCCTACGAGCAGTACTTC. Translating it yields CAGSLAGGAYEQYF. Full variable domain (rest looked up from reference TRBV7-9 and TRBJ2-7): DTGVSQNPRHKITKRGQNVTFRCDPISEHNRLYWYRQTLGQGPEFLTYFQNEAQLEKSRLLSDRFSAERPKGSFSTLEIQRTEQGDSAMYLCAGSLAGGAYEQYFGPGTRLTVT.

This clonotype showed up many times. The DNA of the CDR3 is TGCAGTGCGGATCCCGGGACAGCCTATGGCTACACCTTC. Its protein is CSADPGTAYGYTF. The rearrangement links TRBV20-1 to TRBJ1-2; TRBD1 matches at 7 bases. Germline V gene data show CDR1 as DFQATT and CDR2 as SNEGSKA (reference sequence). The CDR3 length is 13 residues. V lost 6 bases and J lost 4; bases outside the gene matches: 8.

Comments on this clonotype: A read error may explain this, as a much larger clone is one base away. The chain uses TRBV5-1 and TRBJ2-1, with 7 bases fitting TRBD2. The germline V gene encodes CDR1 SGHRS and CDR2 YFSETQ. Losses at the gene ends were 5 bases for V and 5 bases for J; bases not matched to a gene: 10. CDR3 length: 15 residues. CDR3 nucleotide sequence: TGCGCCAGCAGTGGGGGGGGGAGCTTAAACAATGAGCAGTTCTTC. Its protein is CASSGGGSLNNEQFF.

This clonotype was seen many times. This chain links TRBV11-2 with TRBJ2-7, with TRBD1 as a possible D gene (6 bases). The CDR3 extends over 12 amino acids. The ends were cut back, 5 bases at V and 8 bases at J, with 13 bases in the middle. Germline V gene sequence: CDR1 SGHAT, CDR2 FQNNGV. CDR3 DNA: TGTGCCAGCAGCACCCCAGGGGCGAAGCAGTACTTC. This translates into CASSTPGAKQYF.

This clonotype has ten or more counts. The CDR3 nucleotides are TGCGCCAGCAGCCGACAAACAGGGGAAGCTTTCTTT. As protein: CASSRQTGEAFF. This chain links TRBV4-3 with TRBJ1-1; possible D gene TRBD1, 6 bases. CDR1 is LGHNA and CDR2 is YSLEER in the germline V gene. This CDR3 spans 12 amino acids. Trimming took off 4 bases at V and 8 bases at J, with 11 bases between the two ends.

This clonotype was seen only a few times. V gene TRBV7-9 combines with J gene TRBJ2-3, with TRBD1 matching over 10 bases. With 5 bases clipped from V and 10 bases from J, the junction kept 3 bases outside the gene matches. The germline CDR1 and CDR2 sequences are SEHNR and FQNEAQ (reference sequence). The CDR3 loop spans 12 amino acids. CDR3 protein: CASSRTGGAQYF. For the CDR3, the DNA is TGTGCCAGCAGCCGGACAGGGGGGGCGCAGTATTTT.

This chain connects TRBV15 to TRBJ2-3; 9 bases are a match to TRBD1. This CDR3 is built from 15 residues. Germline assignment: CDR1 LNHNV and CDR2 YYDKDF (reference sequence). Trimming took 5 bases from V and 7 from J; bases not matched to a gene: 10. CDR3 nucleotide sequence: TGTGCCACCAGCGGCCGGGACAGGGAAGGTAATACGCAGTATTTT. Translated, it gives CATSGRDREGNTQYF.

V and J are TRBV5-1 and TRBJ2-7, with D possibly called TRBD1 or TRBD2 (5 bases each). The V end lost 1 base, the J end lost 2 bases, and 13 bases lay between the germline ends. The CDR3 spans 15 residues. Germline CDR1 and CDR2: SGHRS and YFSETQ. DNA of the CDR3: TGCGCCAGCAGCTTGTTGTGGGGACGGCCCTACGAGCAGTACTTC. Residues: CASSLLWGRPYEQYF. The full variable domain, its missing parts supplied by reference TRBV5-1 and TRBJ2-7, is KAGVTQTPRYLIKTRGQQVTLSCSPISGHRSVSWYQQTPGQGLQFLFEYFSETQRNKGNFPGRFSGRQFSNSRSEMNVSTLELGDSALYLCASSLLWGRPYEQYFGPGTRLTVT.

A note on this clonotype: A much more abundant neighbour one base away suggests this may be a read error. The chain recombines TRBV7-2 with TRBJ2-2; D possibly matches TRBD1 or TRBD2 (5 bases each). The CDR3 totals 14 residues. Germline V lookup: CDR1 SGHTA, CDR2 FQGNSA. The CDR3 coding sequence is TGTGCCGGCAGCCAGGGACCTAACACCGGGGAGCTGTTTTTT. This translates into CAGSQGPNTGELFF.

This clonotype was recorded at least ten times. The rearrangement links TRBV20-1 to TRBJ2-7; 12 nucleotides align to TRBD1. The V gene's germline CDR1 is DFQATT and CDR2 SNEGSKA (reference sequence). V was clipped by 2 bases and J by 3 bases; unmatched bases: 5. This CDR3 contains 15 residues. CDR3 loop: CSARPGTGGIYEQYF. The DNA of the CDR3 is TGCAGTGCTAGACCTGGGACAGGGGGCATCTACGAGCAGTACTTC.

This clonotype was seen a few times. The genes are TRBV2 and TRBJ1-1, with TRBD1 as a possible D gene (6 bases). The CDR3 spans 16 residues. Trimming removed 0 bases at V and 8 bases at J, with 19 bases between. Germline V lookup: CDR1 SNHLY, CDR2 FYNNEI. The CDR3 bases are TGTGCCAGCAGTGAAGCACAGGGAAAACTTCCCTTCGAAGCTTTCTTT. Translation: CASSEAQGKLPFEAFF.

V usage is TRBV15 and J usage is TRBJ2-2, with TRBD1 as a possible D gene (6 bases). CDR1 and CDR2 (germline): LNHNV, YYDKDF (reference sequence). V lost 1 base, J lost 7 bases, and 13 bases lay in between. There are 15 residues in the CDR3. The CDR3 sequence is CATSRATQGCGELFF. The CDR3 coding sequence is TGTGCCACCAGCAGAGCAACACAGGGCTGCGGGGAGCTGTTTTTT.

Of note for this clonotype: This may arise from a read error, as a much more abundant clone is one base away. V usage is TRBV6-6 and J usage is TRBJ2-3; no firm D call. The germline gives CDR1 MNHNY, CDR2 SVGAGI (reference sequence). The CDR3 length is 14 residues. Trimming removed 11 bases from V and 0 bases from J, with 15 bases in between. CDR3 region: CARTNGLSTDTQYF. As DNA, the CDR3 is TGTGCCCGCACTAACGGTCTCAGCACAGATACGCAGTATTTT.

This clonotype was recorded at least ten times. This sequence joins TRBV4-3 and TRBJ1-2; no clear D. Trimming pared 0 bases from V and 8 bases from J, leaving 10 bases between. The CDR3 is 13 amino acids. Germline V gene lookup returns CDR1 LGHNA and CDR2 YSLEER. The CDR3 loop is CASSQDLAWGYTF. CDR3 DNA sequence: TGCGCCAGCAGCCAAGATCTCGCGTGGGGCTACACCTTC.

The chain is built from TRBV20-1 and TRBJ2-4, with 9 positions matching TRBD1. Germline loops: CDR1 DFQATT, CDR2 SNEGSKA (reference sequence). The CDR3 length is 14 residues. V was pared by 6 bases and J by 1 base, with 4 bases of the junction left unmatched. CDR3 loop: CSATGTGAKNIQYF. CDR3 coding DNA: TGCAGTGCCACAGGGACAGGGGCCAAAAACATTCAGTACTTC.